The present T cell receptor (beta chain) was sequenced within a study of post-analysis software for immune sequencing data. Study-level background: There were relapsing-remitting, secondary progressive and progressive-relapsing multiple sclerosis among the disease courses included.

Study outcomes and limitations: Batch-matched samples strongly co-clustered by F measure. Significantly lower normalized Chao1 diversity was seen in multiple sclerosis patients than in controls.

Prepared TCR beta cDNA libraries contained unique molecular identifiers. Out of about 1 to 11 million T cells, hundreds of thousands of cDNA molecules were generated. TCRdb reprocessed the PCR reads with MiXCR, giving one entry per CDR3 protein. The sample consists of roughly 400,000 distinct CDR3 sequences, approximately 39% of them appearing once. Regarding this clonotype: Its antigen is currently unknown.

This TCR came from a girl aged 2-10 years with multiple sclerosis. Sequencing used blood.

The CDR3 DNA reads TGCGCCAGCAGCCTATCAGGGGGCTCGTCTCTCTATTCCTACAATGAGCAGTTCTTC. Protein: CASSLSGGSSLYSYNEQFF. This chain links TRBV5-1 with TRBJ2-1; 8 bases align to TRBD1. V lost 4 bases, J lost 1 base, and 16 bases stayed unmatched. This CDR3 has 19 residues. The germline V gene has CDR1 SGHRS and CDR2 YFSETQ.